Listed here is a single T cell receptor beta chain. What it binds is not known. The data derive from a study of shared clonotypes between healthy human individuals. Method: immunoSEQ multiplex PCR; TCRdb's copy keeps in-frame clones and lacks some. The data show fewer than 1.8 million clones, less than 99% seen once. Per germline, CDR1 MNHNY and CDR2 SVGAGI (reference sequence). The CDR3 has 16 residues. V gave up 6 bases and J gave up 3 bases, with 18 bases separating them. Findings of the study overall: With few donors, the genetic and exposure-history diversity represented was limited.

The TCR sequence derives from a man in his thirties or forties in good health. The chain is built from TRBV6-6 and TRBJ1-3, with D uncertain. Sequencing was performed on naive CD4+ T cells sorted from blood. This sample's subset: CD45RA+ positively selected. The CDR3 protein is CASRETSGFYGNTIYF. CDR3 DNA sequence: TGTGCCAGCAGGGAAACATCGGGGTTTTATGGAAACACCATATATTTT.